The sequence of this T cell receptor (beta chain) was determined in a study of Ad26.COV2.S vaccination and SARS-CoV-2 variants. Study observations and caveats: With respect to non-spike TCR breadth, vaccine and placebo recipients were similar.

Treatment given: over 15 received Ad26.COV2.S at low or high dose, single or two shots; 5 received placebo; per-sample allocation not given. All samples were drawn on day 63, counting from the first vaccine or placebo injection. This vaccine is an Ad26 vector that expresses the Wuhan-strain SARS-CoV-2 spike. The method was immunoSEQ multiplex PCR; TCRdb's version includes in-frame clones alone and lacks a portion of them. The data hold approximately 410,000 clones, with about nine tenths observed a single time. Details on this clone: Its antigen remains unknown.

Trimming cost V 6 bases and J 9 bases, with 12 bases left between them. The CDR3 length is 13 residues. Germline values: CDR1 MNHEY, CDR2 SVGEGT. This rearrangement joins TRBV6-2 or TRBV6-3 to TRBJ1-6; D is ambiguous. The sequenced sample was peripheral blood, obtained in a trial of Ad26.COV2.S vaccine versus placebo. The TCR originated in a person between 18 and 65 years old who received the Ad26.COV2.S COVID-19 vaccine or a placebo. CDR3 protein: CASRYLMGSPLHF. The CDR3 DNA follows: TGTGCCAGCAGATACCTTATGGGTTCACCCCTCCACTTT.